A selection of T cell receptor beta chains follows, all from one sample in a study of shared clonotypes between healthy human individuals. Data came from immunoSEQ multiplex PCR; TCRdb stores just in-frame clones and leaves some out. The sample has 450,000 to 500,000 clones, about 72% seen once. The material sequenced was PBMCs. The receptor set was obtained from a woman in her 40s in good health. Some clones in this sample may be carry-over from other donors' samples. The CDR3 runs from the conserved cysteine through the conserved F or W. D genes are given only for firm matches. Only part of the rows carry a size: once, few, many, or a class if the clone is expanded.

J,D,V,size,DNA,CDR3
TRBJ2-3,TRBD2,TRBV19,NA,TGTGCCAGTATGGGGGTTAGCGGGAGTGGCACAGATACGCAGTATTTT,CASMGVSGSGTDTQYF
TRBJ2-7,TRBD2,TRBV9,NA,TGTGCCAGCAGCGTAGACGGGAGGGGCAACGAGCAGTACTTC,CASSVDGRGNEQYF
TRBJ2-5,NA,TRBV10-3,NA,TGTGCCATCAGTGAGTCAGGGGACTTAGAGGAGACCCAGTACTTC,CAISESGDLEETQYF
TRBJ2-1,NA,TRBV28,NA,TGTGCCAGCAGAGGACTCCACCTCTCGAATGAGCAGTTCTTC,CASRGLHLSNEQFF
TRBJ2-3,NA,TRBV11-3,NA,TGTGCCAGCAGCGAGGGGCAGGGCACAGATACGCAGTATTTT,CASSEGQGTDTQYF
TRBJ1-5,NA,TRBV28,NA,TGTGCCAGCAGGCCTTGGAGGGGTGATCAGCCCCAGCATTTT,CASRPWRGDQPQHF
TRBJ2-5,NA,TRBV7-2,NA,TGTGCCAGCAGCTTAATCGGGACCCCCGGACAAGAGACCCAGTACTTC,CASSLIGTPGQETQYF
TRBJ1-1,NA,TRBV28,NA,TGTGCCAGCAGTTTACCGGGACAATGGTCTGAAGCTTTCTTT,CASSLPGQWSEAFF
TRBJ1-5,TRBD1,TRBV18,NA,TGTGCCAGCTCACGGGGGACAGGGGCTAGCAATCAGCCCCAGCATTTT,CASSRGTGASNQPQHF
TRBJ2-1,NA,TRBV25-1,NA,TGTGCCAGCAGTGATTGGAGGGACTACAATGAGCAGTTCTTC,CASSDWRDYNEQFF
TRBJ1-6,TRBD1,TRBV6-1,NA,TGTGCCAGCAGTGAAGGGACAGGGTTAGATCTCCACTTT,CASSEGTGLDLHF
TRBJ2-3,TRBD2,TRBV25-1,NA,TGTGCCAGCAGTGAATCCAGGGCCGGGGGGGATACGCAGTATTTT,CASSESRAGGDTQYF
TRBJ1-2,TRBD1,TRBV28,NA,TGTGCCAGCAGTTTGATGACAGGGCAGGATGGCTACACCTTC,CASSLMTGQDGYTF
TRBJ2-7,TRBD2,TRBV4-2,NA,TGTGCCAGCAGCCAAGGGACTAGCTGCTACGAGCAGTACTTC,CASSQGTSCYEQYF
TRBJ2-4,NA,TRBV10-3,NA,TGTGCCATCAGTGAGTACCCCCCTCAAGACATTCAGTACTTC,CAISEYPPQDIQYF
TRBJ2-1,TRBD1,TRBV6-5,NA,TGTGCCAGCAGTTACTCGCGACAGGGCAGTGAGCAGTTCTTC,CASSYSRQGSEQFF
TRBJ2-7,NA,TRBV7-2,NA,TGTGCCAGCAGCCCCTTCTCTTATTACGAGCAGTACTTC,CASSPFSYYEQYF
TRBJ1-4,NA,TRBV15,NA,TGTGCCACCAGCAGAGGCAGGGGCGATTATGAAAAACTGTTTTTT,CATSRGRGDYEKLFF
TRBJ2-7,TRBD1,TRBV29-1,NA,TGCAGCGCTCAGACCGGGACAGGGGGGTTCGAGCAGTACTTC,CSAQTGTGGFEQYF
TRBJ2-2,NA,TRBV6-5,NA,TGTGCCACCAGGAGTTGGGCCGGGGAGCTGTTTTTT,CATRSWAGELFF
TRBJ2-4,TRBD1,TRBV19,NA,TGTGCCAGTAGCCTGGACAGGGACGCCAAAAACATTCAGTACTTC,CASSLDRDAKNIQYF
TRBJ1-2,NA,TRBV18,NA,TGTGCCAGCTCACCCGTGGGGGAGAACTATGGCTACACCTTC,CASSPVGENYGYTF
TRBJ2-3,TRBD2,TRBV5-1,NA,TGCGCCAGCGGAAGCGGGAGGGCCTCGAACACAGATACGCAGTATTTT,CASGSGRASNTDTQYF
TRBJ2-1,NA,TRBV9,NA,TGTGCCAGCAGCGTATCCCCTTCCGACTACAATGAGCAGTTCTTC,CASSVSPSDYNEQFF
TRBJ1-4,NA,TRBV5-1,NA,TGCGCCAGCAGCTTTGGACACGATAATGAAAAACTGTTTTTT,CASSFGHDNEKLFF
TRBJ2-1,TRBD1,TRBV5-1,NA,TGCGCCAGCAGCTTGGGTAGAGGATGGGGGACAGGGGGCGCAGGCTCCTACAATGAGCAGTTCTTC,CASSLGRGWGTGGAGSYNEQFF
TRBJ2-7,NA,TRBV9,NA,TGTGCCAGCAGCGTGAACGGAGCCTCCTACGAGCAGTACTTC,CASSVNGASYEQYF
TRBJ2-7,NA,TRBV5-4,few,TGTGCCAGCACCCACGGACCGGTCTCCTACGAGCAGTACTTC,CASTHGPVSYEQYF
TRBJ1-1,NA,TRBV27,NA,TGTGCCAGCAGTTTAGGGGGTTGGGGGGTGAAAGGTGAAGCTTTCTTT,CASSLGGWGVKGEAFF
TRBJ2-3,NA,TRBV6-1,few,TGTGCCAGCAGTTCCGGGGGGCTTAGCACAGATACGCAGTATTTT,CASSSGGLSTDTQYF
TRBJ2-7,NA,TRBV7-9,NA,TGTGCCAGCAGACCCGGACGGTCCTACGAGCAGTACTTC,CASRPGRSYEQYF
TRBJ2-3,NA,TRBV9,NA,TGTGCCAGCAGCCCTCGGGGTGGACAAACAGGGACAGATACGCAGTATTTT,CASSPRGGQTGTDTQYF
TRBJ2-2,TRBD1,TRBV2,few,TGTGCCAGCAGTTGGACAGGGGGCGCAGGCACCGGGGAGCTGTTTTTT,CASSWTGGAGTGELFF
TRBJ1-1,NA,TRBV5-1,few,TGCGCCAGCAGCGTAGATATGAACACTGAAGCTTTCTTT,CASSVDMNTEAFF
TRBJ2-1,NA,TRBV5-4,NA,TGTGCCAGCAGCCCCAAGACGGGGGGCGCCTACAATGAGCAGTTCTTC,CASSPKTGGAYNEQFF
TRBJ2-1,TRBD1,TRBV18,NA,TGTGCCAGCTCACTCCGGGACAGGGAATACAATGAGCAGTTCTTC,CASSLRDREYNEQFF
TRBJ2-3,TRBD2,TRBV7-3,NA,TGTGCCAGCAGCTTAAGCGGGAGCCCCGATACGCAGTATTTT,CASSLSGSPDTQYF